Below are 24 T cell receptor beta chains sequenced from a single sample in a study of CD8 T cells in Susac syndrome. When the RNA was reverse transcribed, random hexamers were used with an input of roughly 0.45 to 1 ug. MiXCR was run by TCRdb on the immunoSEQ multiplex PCR reads, yielding one entry per CDR3 protein. This table has about 430,000 distinct CDR3 sequences, 75% to 90% appearing once. Material: CD8+ T cells from PBMCs. The receptors stem from a human donor with multiple sclerosis.

The chain joins TRBV5-1 to TRBJ1-1; 9 nucleotides line up with TRBD1. The CDR3 spans 14 residues. Germline loops: CDR1 SGHRS, CDR2 YFSETQ. Trimming removed 4 bases from V and 4 bases from J; junction bases left unmatched: 5. CDR3 region: CASSPGTGFTEAFF. The DNA of the CDR3 is TGCGCCAGCAGCCCCGGGACAGGGTTCACTGAAGCTTTCTTT. The whole variable domain, filled in from reference TRBV5-1 and TRBJ1-1, reads KAGVTQTPRYLIKTRGQQVTLSCSPISGHRSVSWYQQTPGQGLQFLFEYFSETQRNKGNFPGRFSGRQFSNSRSEMNVSTLELGDSALYLCASSPGTGFTEAFFGQGTRLTVV.

This clonotype was seen only a few times. The rearrangement links TRBV30 to TRBJ2-7; D may be TRBD1 (6 bases). This CDR3 region has 12 residues. V was clipped by 6 bases and J by 3 bases, with 12 bases between them. Per the germline V gene, CDR1 is GTSNPN and CDR2 is SVGIG (reference sequence). Here the CDR3 reads CACTTGFYEQYF. In DNA, the CDR3 is TGTGCCTGCACGACAGGTTTCTACGAGCAGTACTTC. Full variable domain (rest looked up from reference TRBV30 and TRBJ2-7): SQTIHQWPATLVQPVGSPLSLECTVEGTSNPNLYWYRQAAGRGLQLLFYSVGIGQISSEVPQNLSASRPQDRQFILSSKKLLLSDSGFYLCACTTGFYEQYFGPGTRLTVT.

This clonotype was recorded a few times. The chain combines TRBV6-1 with TRBJ2-7; the D gene is possibly TRBD2 (5 bases). The V gene's germline CDR1 is MNHNS and CDR2 SASEGT. There are 13 residues in the CDR3. Deletions cut 3 bases from V and 7 bases from J, with 13 bases between. CDR3 region: CASSDGESGEQYF. The CDR3 coding sequence is TGTGCCAGCAGTGATGGGGAATCGGGAGAGCAGTACTTC.

The J gene is TRBJ1-5, the V gene TRBV15; the D is unclear. The V and J ends lost 1 base and 1 base respectively, with 5 bases between them. Germline lookup yields CDR1 LNHNV and CDR2 YYDKDF (reference sequence). This CDR3 is 14 amino acids long. In DNA, the CDR3 is TGTGCCACCAGCAGAGCGGACAGCAATCAGCCCCAGCATTTT. Amino acids: CATSRADSNQPQHF.

The chain employs TRBV5-4 and TRBJ2-7; TRBD2 aligns across 8 bases. Germline CDR1 SGHNT, CDR2 YYREEE (reference sequence). Losses at the gene ends were 4 bases for V and 6 bases for J; bases not matched to a gene: 12. The CDR3 has 15 amino acids. CDR3 amino acids: CASSAAGGSLGEQYF. Written as DNA, the CDR3 is TGTGCCAGCAGCGCCGCGGGAGGATCTTTGGGCGAGCAGTACTTC.

The chain has TRBV4-1 and TRBJ2-7, with 11 bases aligning to TRBD2. The CDR3 runs to 16 residues. The germline V gene has CDR1 MGHRA and CDR2 YSYEKL. With V trimmed by 0 bases and J by 5 bases, 6 bases remained unmatched. The CDR3 nucleotides read TGCGCCAGCAGCCAAGATTTGACTAGCGGGATCCACGAGCAGTACTTC. It encodes CASSQDLTSGIHEQYF.

J is TRBJ1-5 and V is TRBV16, with D possibly being TRBD1 (5 bases). Germline CDR1 and CDR2: KGHSY and FQNENV. The CDR3 covers 19 residues. V was cut by 0 bases and J by 5 bases, with 23 bases left in between. CDR3 region: CASSQSHPIHQQGDQPQHF. The CDR3 nucleotides read TGTGCCAGCAGCCAATCCCACCCTATCCACCAACAAGGGGATCAGCCCCAGCATTTT.

The chain has TRBV29-1 and TRBJ2-7, with 10 bases identical to TRBD1. With V trimmed by 4 bases and J by 6 bases, 3 bases remained unmatched. The germline V gene encodes CDR1 SQVTM and CDR2 ANQGSEA. The length of the CDR3 is 12 residues. The CDR3 DNA is TGCAGCGTTGTAGGACAGGGGGGCGAGCAGTACTTC. As protein: CSVVGQGGEQYF.

This clonotype was seen more than once but under ten times. V gene TRBV5-4 combines with J gene TRBJ1-1, with D tentatively TRBD1 (5 bases). The germline V gene encodes CDR1 SGHNT and CDR2 YYREEE (reference sequence). Trimming removed 6 bases at V and 5 bases at J, with 14 bases between. There are 13 residues in the CDR3. This CDR3 reads CASISAGGTEAFF. In DNA form, the CDR3 reads TGTGCCAGCATCTCCGCCGGGGGGACTGAAGCTTTCTTT. The whole variable domain, remainder taken from reference TRBV5-4 and TRBJ1-1, is ETGVTQSPTHLIKTRGQQVTLRCSSQSGHNTVSWYQQALGQGPQFIFQYYREEENGRGNFPPRFSGLQFPNYSSELNVNALELDDSALYLCASISAGGTEAFFGQGTRLTVV.

The chain is built from TRBV6-6 and TRBJ1-4, with D uncertain. The germline V gene has CDR1 MNHNY and CDR2 SVGAGI (reference sequence). The CDR3 sequence is 15 residues long. Trimming took off 2 bases at V and 3 bases at J, with 10 bases between the two ends. The CDR3 here is CASSYVRTANEKLFF. CDR3 in DNA: TGTGCCAGCAGTTACGTCAGAACAGCTAATGAAAAACTGTTTTTT.

This chain links TRBV27 with TRBJ1-5, with a possible D match to TRBD1 (5 bases). Germline CDR1 MNHEY, CDR2 SMNVEV (reference sequence). Trimming cost V 6 bases and J 4 bases, with 13 bases left between them. CDR3 length: 14 amino acids. The CDR3 region has the DNA TGTGCCAGCAGACCGGGGCTCCCAAATCAGCCCCAGCATTTT. As protein: CASRPGLPNQPQHF.

This sequence joins TRBV15 and TRBJ2-2, with 9 bases that match TRBD1. Germline V lookup: CDR1 LNHNV, CDR2 YYDKDF (reference sequence). This CDR3 is built from 15 residues. V lost 3 bases and J lost 7; bases outside the gene matches: 6. The CDR3 DNA is TGTGCCACCAGCAGGAGACAGGGGGATGACGGGGAGCTGTTTTTT. This gives the protein CATSRRQGDDGELFF.

The chain is built from TRBV27 and TRBJ1-1, with unresolved D. CDR3 size: 14 residues. V was cut by 6 bases and J by 6 bases, with 17 bases left in between. The V gene's germline CDR1 is MNHEY and CDR2 SMNVEV (reference sequence). CDR3 DNA sequence: TGTGCCAGCAGGAATTCGGCGGGGTCCCCTGAAGCTTTCTTT. Protein sequence: CASRNSAGSPEAFF.

This clonotype was counted only a few times. In DNA, the CDR3 is TGCAGCATCGGCAACGGGGCTGACTACGAGCAGTACTTC. Encoded protein: CSIGNGADYEQYF. V and J are TRBV29-1 and TRBJ2-7; either TRBD1 or TRBD2 may fit D (5 bases each). The germline V gene encodes CDR1 SQVTM and CDR2 ANQGSEA. The CDR3 is 13 residues long. V was pared by 8 bases and J by 3 bases, with 17 bases between.

This sequence joins TRBV4-1 and TRBJ2-7; D is perhaps TRBD1 (6 bases). With 3 bases removed from V and 3 bases from J, the gap between germline ends came to 15 bases. The CDR3 covers 15 residues. In germline, CDR1 is MGHRA, CDR2 YSYEKL. CDR3 in amino acids: CASSQTRDRFYEQYF. CDR3 nucleotides: TGCGCCAGCAGCCAGACGCGTGACAGGTTCTACGAGCAGTACTTC.

The chain recombines TRBV11-2 with TRBJ2-1; D is undetermined. V lost 0 bases to trimming and J lost 0 bases, with 6 bases between them. The CDR3 sequence is 15 residues long. CDR1 and CDR2 from the germline V gene are SGHAT and FQNNGV. CDR3 nucleotide sequence: TGTGCCAGCAGCTTAGATACAAACTCCTACAATGAGCAGTTCTTC. This translates into CASSLDTNSYNEQFF.

This clonotype was seen more than once but under ten times. The chain carries TRBV6-5 and TRBJ2-3; D uncertain. The germline CDR1 and CDR2 sequences are MNHEY and SVGAGI. The V and J ends lost 2 bases and 4 bases respectively, with 10 bases between them. CDR3 length equals 14 residues. Written as DNA, the CDR3 is TGTGCCAGCAGTTACGGGCAGCCCCCAGATACGCAGTATTTT. Protein: CASSYGQPPDTQYF.

The chain carries TRBV7-2 and TRBJ2-2; weak D call: TRBD2 (5 bases). This CDR3 is built from 13 residues. Germline CDR1 SGHTA, CDR2 FQGNSA. V was pared by 11 bases and J by 1 base, with 11 bases between. CDR3 in amino acids: CARLRENTGELFF. The CDR3 nucleotides are TGTGCCCGACTAAGGGAGAACACCGGGGAGCTGTTTTTT.

The chain links TRBV2 to TRBJ1-6; D call uncertain. The V gene lost 2 bases and the J gene lost 0 bases, with 5 bases spanning the gap. Germline V gives CDR1 SNHLY, CDR2 FYNNEI. This CDR3 region has 15 residues. The CDR3 coding sequence is TGTGCCAGCAGTGAAAGAGGCTCCTATAATTCACCCCTCCACTTT. Protein product: CASSERGSYNSPLHF.

J is TRBJ2-5 and V is TRBV29-1, with 9 bases identical to TRBD1. The V gene end was trimmed by 4 bases and the J gene end by 3 bases; junction bases not matched to a gene: 6. CDR1 and CDR2 from the germline V gene are SQVTM and ANQGSEA. CDR3 size: 14 residues. CDR3 residues: CSVGGQGMEETQYF. The CDR3 nucleotides are TGCAGCGTTGGGGGACAGGGAATGGAAGAGACCCAGTACTTC. The whole variable domain, remainder taken from reference TRBV29-1 and TRBJ2-5, is SAVISQKPSRDICQRGTSLTIQCQVDSQVTMMFWYRQQPGQSLTLIATANQGSEATYESGFVIDKFPISRPNLTFSTLTVSNMSPEDSSIYLCSVGGQGMEETQYFGPGTRLLVL.

The J gene is TRBJ2-4, the V gene TRBV12-3 or TRBV12-4, with D uncertain. V was cut by 0 bases and J by 6 bases, with 9 bases left in between. The CDR3 length is 14 residues. DNA for the CDR3: TGTGCCAGCAGTTTAGCGGGCCCCTTAAACATTCAGTACTTC. Its translation: CASSLAGPLNIQYF.

V and J are TRBV4-2 and TRBJ2-1; tentatively, D is TRBD2 (6 bases). This CDR3 comprises 15 residues. Germline CDR1 is LGHNA and CDR2 is YNFKEQ. Trimming left V 4 bases short and J 3 bases short, with 13 bases between. The CDR3 sequence is CASSRLADYYNEQFF. As DNA, the CDR3 is TGTGCCAGCAGCCGCTTAGCGGATTACTACAATGAGCAGTTCTTC.

The gene calls are TRBV29-1 and TRBJ2-7, with D perhaps being TRBD1 or TRBD2 (5 bases each). The V gene lost 3 bases and the J gene lost 7 bases, with 13 bases spanning the gap. The CDR3 totals 12 residues. Germline values: CDR1 SQVTM, CDR2 ANQGSEA. DNA of the CDR3: TGCAGCGTTGATATGGGGGTGGGGGAGCAGTACTTC. Its translation is CSVDMGVGEQYF.

V and J are TRBV7-9 and TRBJ1-2, with unresolved D. This CDR3 is 14 amino acids long. Deletions cut 3 bases from V and 4 bases from J, with 12 bases between. Per the germline V gene, CDR1 is SEHNR and CDR2 is FQNEAQ (reference sequence). This CDR3 reads CASSFLGAVYGYTF. In DNA, the CDR3 is TGTGCCAGCAGCTTTTTGGGTGCGGTCTATGGCTACACCTTC.